The 17 T cell receptor beta chains below were found in one sample sequenced in a study of blood T cells in healthy people across ages. Through a sample-barcoded 5' primer and a J-beta primer mix, a second PCR was run for roughly 6 to 11 cycles. TCRdb recomputed calls from the 5' RACE reads with MiXCR, one row per CDR3 protein. The sample lists 750,000 to 850,000 distinct CDR3 sequences, just under 25% occurring once. These data were likewise used in another study, on T cells of mothers and their children.

Material for sequencing was blood. All receptors derive from a boy aged 5-17 years in good health.

This clonotype was observed a handful of times. The chain combines TRBV4-1 with TRBJ2-3; D not certain. Germline assignment: CDR1 MGHRA and CDR2 YSYEKL. The CDR3 length is 15 residues. With 0 bases removed from V and 3 bases from J, the gap between germline ends came to 10 bases. The CDR3 DNA is TGCGCCAGCAGCCAAGACATCCGGAAGACAGATACGCAGTATTTT. Amino acid sequence: CASSQDIRKTDTQYF.

The genes are TRBV7-2 and TRBJ1-6, with D possibly being TRBD1 (5 bases). Trimming removed 5 bases at V and 0 bases at J, with 8 bases between. This CDR3 comprises 15 residues. Looked up from germline, CDR1 is SGHTA and CDR2 is FQGNSA. This CDR3 is CASSRDGSYNSPLHF. DNA of the CDR3: TGTGCCAGCAGCCGGGACGGCTCCTATAATTCACCCCTCCACTTT.

The chain uses TRBV7-9 and TRBJ1-4; no firm D call. V was pared by 1 base and J by 10 bases, with 7 bases between. The CDR3 sequence is 12 residues long. The germline CDR1 and CDR2 sequences are SEHNR and FQNEAQ (reference sequence). CDR3 sequence reads: CASSLEVGKLFF. The CDR3 DNA follows: TGTGCCAGCAGCTTAGAAGTGGGAAAACTGTTTTTT. Based on the CDR3 plus reference TRBV7-9 and TRBJ1-4, the full variable domain is DTGVSQNPRHKITKRGQNVTFRCDPISEHNRLYWYRQTLGQGPEFLTYFQNEAQLEKSRLLSDRFSAERPKGSFSTLEIQRTEQGDSAMYLCASSLEVGKLFFGSGTQLSVL.

J is TRBJ1-1 and V is TRBV9; TRBD1 might be the D (5 bases). The CDR3 covers 15 residues. V lost 0 bases, J lost 7 bases, and 16 bases lay in between. Germline loops: CDR1 SGDLS, CDR2 YYNGEE. The CDR3 region has the DNA TGTGCCAGCAGCGTAGATGGGCAGGGTCGTGGTGAAGCTTTCTTT. Translation gives CASSVDGQGRGEAFF.

The CDR3 DNA reads TGCAGCGTCCGGACAGCTTTCGAAGAGACCCAGTACTTC. Amino acids: CSVRTAFEETQYF. The chain recombines TRBV29-1 with TRBJ2-5, with D maybe TRBD1 (6 bases). The length of the CDR3 is 13 residues. The ends were cut back, 6 bases at V and 3 bases at J, with 14 bases in the middle. From germline, CDR1 is SQVTM and CDR2 ANQGSEA.

Only a few counts were recorded for this clonotype. The DNA for the CDR3 is TGTGCCAGCAGTTTCGGGGCAGGTTACGAGCAGTACTTC. Encoded protein: CASSFGAGYEQYF. V usage is TRBV27 and J usage is TRBJ2-7, with D perhaps TRBD1 or TRBD2 (5 bases each). This CDR3 has 13 amino acids. The germline V and J ends were trimmed by 3 bases and 4 bases, with 10 bases remaining between them. Germline V CDR1 and CDR2: MNHEY, SMNVEV (reference sequence).

The chain employs TRBV6-1 and TRBJ1-2, with 7 bases fitting TRBD1. V shed 4 bases, J shed 5 bases, and the junction held 7 bases outside the gene matches. The CDR3 extends over 14 amino acids. Germline V gene lookup returns CDR1 MNHNS and CDR2 SASEGT. CDR3 loop: CASSVGTEPYGYTF. CDR3 nucleotide sequence: TGTGCCAGCAGTGTCGGGACAGAACCTTATGGCTACACCTTC.

V gene TRBV7-8 combines with J gene TRBJ2-5; a weak D match, TRBD2 (7 bases). The DNA end is a closer match to TRBJ2-7, so the J assignment may be wrong. The CDR3 has 16 residues. Germline-derived CDR1 and CDR2 are SGHVS and FQNEAQ. This CDR3 is CASSSLGGQGWYEQYF. In DNA form, the CDR3 reads TGTGCCAGCAGCTCTCTCGGGGGGCAGGGTTGGTACGAGCAGTACTTC.

This clonotype has just a few counts. This sequence joins TRBV7-2 and TRBJ2-7; 12 nucleotides line up with TRBD2. The J call may be wrong; the DNA end is better matched by TRBJ2-5. Germline CDR1 SGHTA, CDR2 FQGNSA. The CDR3 has 14 amino acids. This CDR3 is CASDLAGGRETQYF. The CDR3, as DNA: TGTGCCAGCGATCTAGCGGGAGGGCGAGAGACCCAGTACTTC.

CDR3 nucleotides: TGCAGTGCTAGAGATCATGGCGAGGGTTCAGGCTATGGCTACACCTTC. Translation gives CSARDHGEGSGYGYTF. The chain joins TRBV20-1 to TRBJ1-2, with unresolved D. The CDR3 consists of 16 residues. CDR1 is DFQATT and CDR2 is SNEGSKA in the germline V gene (reference sequence). V lost 0 bases and J lost 4, with 18 bases in between.

The chain uses TRBV9 and TRBJ2-3, with 9 bases that match TRBD1. Per the germline V gene, CDR1 is SGDLS and CDR2 is YYNGEE. V trimming: 3 bases; J trimming: 5 bases; junction bases outside the gene matches: 10. There are 16 residues in the CDR3. The CDR3 DNA follows: TGTGCCAGCAGCGGCGGAAGAGGACAGGGGTTAGATACGCAGTATTTT. It translates to CASSGGRGQGLDTQYF.

The chain combines TRBV12-3 or TRBV12-4 with TRBJ2-6; D is unresolved. The CDR3 spans 15 residues. V was shortened by 5 bases and J by 2 bases, with 10 bases between the two germline ends. The DNA of the CDR3 is TGTGCCAGCAGTCTCACCCGGGCTGGGGCCAACGTCCTGACTTTC. The encoded protein is CASSLTRAGANVLTF.

As concerns this clonotype: At one boundary the junction diverges from the germline segment, which might be a read error. The chain uses TRBV7-2 and TRBJ2-7; D may be TRBD1 or TRBD2 (5 bases each). This CDR3 comprises 14 residues. Germline loops: CDR1 SGHTA, CDR2 FQGNSA. The chain's CDR3 is CASSSGPFGYEQCF. CDR3 bases: TGTGCCAGTAGCTCGGGACCTTTTGGCTACGAGCAGTGCTTC.

There are a few counts of this clonotype. The chain couples TRBV29-1 to TRBJ2-3, with TRBD1 matching 7 bases. The CDR3 consists of 12 residues. With V trimmed by 7 bases and J by 6 bases, 7 bases remained unmatched. In germline, CDR1 is SQVTM, CDR2 ANQGSEA. CDR3 DNA: TGCAGCGGCGAACAGGGGTTGGATACGCAGTATTTT. Translating gives CSGEQGLDTQYF.

This clonotype was seen only a few times. The chain is built from TRBV2 and TRBJ1-1; D is uncertain. Trimming pared 6 bases from V and 7 bases from J, leaving 9 bases between. The CDR3 is made up of 11 amino acids. CDR1 SNHLY and CDR2 FYNNEI come from the germline V gene. The CDR3 nucleotides are TGTGCCAGCAGCCCAGATATTGAAGCTTTCTTT. This codes for CASSPDIEAFF.

This chain connects TRBV6-5 to TRBJ2-3, with 7 bases that match TRBD1. Per germline, CDR1 MNHEY and CDR2 SVGAGI. V dropped 6 bases and J dropped 5; count of bases not matched to a gene: 8. This CDR3 has 14 amino acids. The CDR3 coding sequence is TGTGCCAGCAGACAGGGGACGGGACAAGATACGCAGTATTTT. Amino acid sequence: CASRQGTGQDTQYF.

The chain employs TRBV5-1 and TRBJ2-7; D gene ambiguous. The germline V and J ends were trimmed by 7 bases and 2 bases, with 13 bases remaining between them. The CDR3 loop spans 13 amino acids. CDR1 is SGHRS and CDR2 is YFSETQ in the germline V gene. The CDR3 DNA reads TGCGCCAGCTTCGACCGACCCACCTACGAGCAGTACTTC. It specifies CASFDRPTYEQYF. The full variable domain, its missing parts supplied by reference TRBV5-1 and TRBJ2-7, is KAGVTQTPRYLIKTRGQQVTLSCSPISGHRSVSWYQQTPGQGLQFLFEYFSETQRNKGNFPGRFSGRQFSNSRSEMNVSTLELGDSALYLCASFDRPTYEQYFGPGTRLTVT.